One TCR beta chain is described in this entry. The antigen is not known. These data are taken from a study of T cell responses to AZD1222 COVID-19 vaccine. Pooling was applied to second doses at about 4 or about 12 weeks. General observations from the study: Only five to seven AZD1222 recipients were seropositive at baseline. Two AZD1222 doses significantly raised spike-specific TCR breadth and depth over controls. Spike was spanned by vaccine-associated CD4 TCRs, with dominance at 160-218 and 743-854.

The repertoire was sequenced with immunoSEQ multiplex PCR; TCRdb's copy has only in-frame clones and lacks some. Counted here are fewer than 150,000 clones, roughly nine tenths occurring once; the ten biggest clones make up roughly 8.9%. The CDR3 totals 11 residues. The V gene's germline CDR1 is MNHNS and CDR2 SASEGT. V lost 1 base, J lost 9 bases, and 4 bases lay in between. The sequence came from an adult who received the AZD1222 COVID-19 vaccine. The specimen was peripheral blood, collected 28 days after the second AZD1222 dose. The V and J genes are TRBV6-1 and TRBJ1-3; no clear D gene. The CDR3 loop is CASSEVGTIYF. In DNA form, the CDR3 reads TGTGCCAGCAGTGAAGTCGGCACCATATATTTT.